Following are 4 T cell receptor beta chains from one sample sequenced in a study of T cell repertoires in cytomegalovirus infection. TCRdb reprocessed the reads via MiXCR and lists one record per CDR3 protein. The sample comprises hundreds of thousands of distinct CDR3 sequences, less than 35% of which are singletons, and 9.5% to 15% rests with the top ten. Their target antigens are unknown. The sample consisted of cultured CD8+ T cells from PBMCs, taken from culture after CMV antigen stimulation. The receptor source for this set is a human donor in good health (CMV status not recorded). Some clones in this sample may be carry-over from other donors' samples.

This clonotype was detected ten times or more. V and J are TRBV11-2 and TRBJ2-7, with TRBD1 matching 8 bases. The germline gives CDR1 SGHAT, CDR2 FQNNGV. CDR3 length equals 17 residues. V shed 1 base, J shed 0 bases, and the junction held 8 bases outside the gene matches. CDR3 in amino acids: CASSLGVRDRSSYEQYV. The CDR3 coding sequence is TGTGCCAGCAGCTTAGGGGTCCGGGACAGGAGCTCCTACGAGCAGTACGTC.

This clonotype occurred many times. The chain carries TRBV7-6 and TRBJ2-3; D is unresolved. The CDR3 extends over 13 amino acids. Germline lookup yields CDR1 SGHVS and CDR2 FNYEAQ. V lost 4 bases to trimming and J lost 6 bases, with 11 bases between them. CDR3 sequence (DNA): TGTGCCAGCAGCTCTCACCAGACCGATACGCAGTATTTT. Its protein product is CASSSHQTDTQYF.

The gene calls are TRBV27 and TRBJ1-2; D unclear. V lost 4 bases, J lost 2 bases, and 11 bases lay in between. The CDR3 is 14 amino acids. Looked up from germline, CDR1 is MNHEY and CDR2 is SMNVEV (reference sequence). The CDR3 DNA sequence: TGTGCCAGCAGTTCTCGGAGGGCGAACTATGGCTACACCTTC. It encodes CASSSRRANYGYTF.

There are a few counts of this clonotype. This chain uses TRBV27 with TRBJ2-7, with 11 bases lining up with TRBD2. Germline V lookup: CDR1 MNHEY, CDR2 SMNVEV (reference sequence). CDR3 length: 18 residues. J was trimmed by 1 base and V by 4 bases; bases with no gene match: 12. This chain's CDR3 is CASSSPITSGGMSYEQYF. The CDR3 coding sequence is TGTGCCAGCAGTTCGCCGATCACTAGCGGGGGAATGTCCTACGAGCAGTACTTC.